This T cell receptor beta chain originates from a study of T cells in Graves' hyperthyroidism and ophthalmopathy. Researchers barred patients who had uncontrolled infection, other autoimmune disease, pregnancy or lactation. This sample holds PBMCs from under 11 ml fresh peripheral blood. Germline lookup yields CDR1 SGDLS and CDR2 YYNGEE. The CDR3 has 16 amino acids. Trimming took 0 bases from V and 7 from J; bases not matched to a gene: 5. Amplified TCR beta CDR3 regions derived from RNA transcripts. RT-PCR in the first round (using the HTBI primer set) targeted the TCR CDR3. TCRdb re-called the multiplex PCR reads through MiXCR, storing one row per CDR3 protein. The table includes under 400,000 distinct CDR3 sequences, around a sixth detected once.

Sequenced input: blood. The TCR sequence derives from a woman in her fifties or sixties with Graves' hyperthyroidism. V gene TRBV9 combines with J gene TRBJ2-1; 12 bases fit TRBD1. CDR3 in amino acids: CASSVVGTGGFNEQFF. DNA of the CDR3: TGTGCCAGCAGCGTAGTAGGGACAGGGGGCTTTAATGAGCAGTTCTTC.